This T cell receptor (beta chain) was captured by sequencing in a study of T cells in pancreatic ductal adenocarcinoma. Study results and limitations: Tumors hold more CD45RO+ effector T cells, which may bias toward lower diversity. No significant tumor-blood clonality difference; means were about 0.1 and 0.065.

With regard to this clone: Its specificity is unknown.

Selected pancreatic ductal adenocarcinoma patients had undergone surgery without neoadjuvant therapy. Generated by immunoSEQ multiplex PCR, the TCRdb table keeps only in-frame clones and is missing some. The sample records about 98,000 clones, nearly 95% being singletons. Deletions cut 5 bases from V and 5 bases from J, with 13 bases between. The germline V gene has CDR1 SGHTA and CDR2 FQGTGA. The CDR3 has 15 amino acids. This TCR was sampled from a human donor with pancreatic ductal adenocarcinoma. Material: PBMCs. The gene calls are TRBV7-3 and TRBJ2-6; possibly TRBD1 for D (7 bases). In DNA form, the CDR3 reads TGTGCCAGCAGCCAGGAGGGGGCTTGGGCCAACGTCCTGACTTTC. Encoded protein: CASSQEGAWANVLTF.